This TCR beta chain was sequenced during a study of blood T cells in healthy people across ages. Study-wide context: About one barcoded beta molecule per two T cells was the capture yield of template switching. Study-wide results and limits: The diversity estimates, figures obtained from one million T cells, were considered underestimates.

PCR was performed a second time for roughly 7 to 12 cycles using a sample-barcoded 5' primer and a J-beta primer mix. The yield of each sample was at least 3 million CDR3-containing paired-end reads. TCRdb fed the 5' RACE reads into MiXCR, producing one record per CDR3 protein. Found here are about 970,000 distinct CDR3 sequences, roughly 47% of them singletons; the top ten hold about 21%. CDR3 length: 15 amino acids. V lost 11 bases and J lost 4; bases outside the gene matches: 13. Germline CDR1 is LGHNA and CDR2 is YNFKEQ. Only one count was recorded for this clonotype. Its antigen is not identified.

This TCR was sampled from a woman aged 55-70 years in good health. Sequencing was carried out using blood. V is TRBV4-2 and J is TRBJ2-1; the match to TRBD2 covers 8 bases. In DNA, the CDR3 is TGTGCCTCTTCTAAGACTAGCGCAACGTACAATGAGCAGTTCTTC. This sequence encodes CASSKTSATYNEQFF.